This T cell receptor beta chain was identified in a study of shared clonotypes between healthy human individuals. General study points: When naive CD4 clonotypes were compared across a few donors, 5% to 5.5% were shared.

Donation came from healthy HIV-negative adults that had no recent acute infections or vaccinations. The study drew all its donors from Caucasian adults living in Nashville, Tennessee. CD4+ cells yielded CD45RA+ naive and CD45RA-negative memory subsets. Germline V gene data show CDR1 as SEHNR and CDR2 as FQNEAQ (reference sequence). CDR3 length equals 15 residues. V was clipped by 8 bases and J by 0 bases, with 13 bases between them. The repertoire was sequenced with immunoSEQ multiplex PCR; TCRdb's copy has only in-frame clones and lacks some. The profile shows almost 750,000 clones, over 60% of them singletons. The table lists this clone with a count of one. Its antigen remains unidentified.

The sample comprised memory CD4+ T cells sorted from blood. Subset here: CD45RA-negative fraction. The receptor's source is a woman aged 25 to 39 in good health. This rearrangement joins TRBV7-9 to TRBJ2-2, with a weak D call TRBD2 (6 bases). The CDR3 nucleotides read TGTGCCAGCCGCCGGGGGTCCTCGAACACCGGGGAGCTGTTTTTT. This gives the protein CASRRGSSNTGELFF.